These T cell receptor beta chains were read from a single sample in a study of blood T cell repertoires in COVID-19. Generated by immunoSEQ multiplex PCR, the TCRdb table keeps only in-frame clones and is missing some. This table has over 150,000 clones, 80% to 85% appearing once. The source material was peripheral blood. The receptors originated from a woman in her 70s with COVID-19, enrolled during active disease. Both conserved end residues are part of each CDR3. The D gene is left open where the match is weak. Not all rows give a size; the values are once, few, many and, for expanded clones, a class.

CDR3aa: CASSPPSTGNTIYF
CDR3nt: TGTGCCAGCTCACCACCGTCGACAGGAAACACCATATATTTT
v_gene: TRBV18
abundance: -
j_gene: TRBJ1-3
d_gene: -

CDR3aa: CASSLASGAFTNEKLFF
CDR3nt: TGTGCCAGCAGCTTAGCGAGTGGGGCATTCACTAATGAAAAACTGTTTTTT
v_gene: TRBV7-9
abundance: -
j_gene: TRBJ1-4
d_gene: -

CDR3aa: CAVTIAGSYNEQFF
CDR3nt: TGTGCTGTTACAATAGCGGGAAGTTACAATGAGCAGTTCTTC
v_gene: TRBV5-4
abundance: -
j_gene: TRBJ2-1
d_gene: TRBD2

CDR3aa: CASSFGFLSGVSTDTQYF
CDR3nt: TGTGCCAGCAGCTTTGGGTTTCTTTCGGGGGTTAGCACAGATACGCAGTATTTT
v_gene: TRBV12-1
abundance: few
j_gene: TRBJ2-3
d_gene: -

CDR3aa: CASRGQGMNIQYF
CDR3nt: TGTGCCAGTAGGGGACAGGGTATGAACATTCAGTACTTC
v_gene: TRBV19
abundance: -
j_gene: TRBJ2-4
d_gene: TRBD1

CDR3aa: CASSVGTGGSGYTF
CDR3nt: TGTGCCAGCAGCGTCGGAACAGGGGGAAGCGGCTACACCTTC
v_gene: TRBV9
abundance: -
j_gene: TRBJ1-2
d_gene: TRBD1

CDR3aa: CASSPGTNPGELFF
CDR3nt: TGTGCCAGCAGTCCCGGGACTAACCCCGGGGAGCTGTTTTTT
v_gene: TRBV6-4
abundance: -
j_gene: TRBJ2-2
d_gene: TRBD2

CDR3aa: CASSIIRQETQYF
CDR3nt: TGTGCCAGTAGTATCATCAGGCAAGAGACCCAGTACTTC
v_gene: TRBV19
abundance: -
j_gene: TRBJ2-5
d_gene: -

CDR3aa: CASSPTQTGPGRPQHF
CDR3nt: TGTGCCAGCAGCCCTACTCAGACAGGCCCCGGAAGGCCCCAGCATTTT
v_gene: TRBV5-5
abundance: -
j_gene: TRBJ1-5
d_gene: -

CDR3aa: CACRDTHARFHF
CDR3nt: TGTGCCTGTCGGGACACTCACGCCCGATTTCACTTC
v_gene: TRBV30
abundance: few
j_gene: TRBJ2-5
d_gene: -

CDR3aa: CASLGGETQYF
CDR3nt: TGTGCTAGTTTGGGGGGAGAGACCCAGTACTTC
v_gene: TRBV12-5
abundance: -
j_gene: TRBJ2-5
d_gene: -

CDR3aa: CASSKGGVGNSPLHF
CDR3nt: TGTGCCAGCAGCAAGGGAGGGGTAGGGAATTCACCCCTCCACTTT
v_gene: TRBV7-9
abundance: -
j_gene: TRBJ1-6
d_gene: -

CDR3aa: CASSLSIGAVNTEAFF
CDR3nt: TGTGCCAGTAGCCTGTCAATTGGGGCCGTGAACACTGAAGCTTTCTTT
v_gene: TRBV19
abundance: -
j_gene: TRBJ1-1
d_gene: -

CDR3aa: CASSYSLGGGTDTQYF
CDR3nt: TGTGCCAGCAGCTACTCACTAGGGGGGGGCACAGATACGCAGTATTTT
v_gene: TRBV5-6
abundance: -
j_gene: TRBJ2-3
d_gene: -

CDR3aa: CASRGGLSTDTQYF
CDR3nt: TGTGCCAGCCGAGGGGGTTTGAGCACAGATACGCAGTATTTT
v_gene: TRBV27
abundance: -
j_gene: TRBJ2-3
d_gene: -

CDR3aa: CASSPPAGGSGAEAFF
CDR3nt: TGTGCCAGCTCACCACCGGCAGGGGGCTCTGGGGCTGAAGCTTTCTTT
v_gene: TRBV18
abundance: -
j_gene: TRBJ1-1
d_gene: TRBD1

CDR3aa: CASSPQGASGNTIYF
CDR3nt: TGTGCCAGCAGCCCACAGGGGGCCTCTGGAAACACCATATATTTT
v_gene: TRBV7-9
abundance: -
j_gene: TRBJ1-3
d_gene: TRBD1

CDR3aa: CAISGGLAGVDEQFF
CDR3nt: TGTGCCATCAGCGGGGGGCTAGCGGGAGTCGATGAGCAGTTCTTC
v_gene: TRBV10-3
abundance: -
j_gene: TRBJ2-1
d_gene: TRBD2

CDR3aa: CATSAKGGKGTEAFF
CDR3nt: TGTGCCACCAGTGCAAAAGGGGGCAAGGGCACTGAAGCTTTCTTT
v_gene: TRBV15
abundance: -
j_gene: TRBJ1-1
d_gene: TRBD1

CDR3aa: CASSPGTGGFHEQFF
CDR3nt: TGTGCCAGCTCACCCGGGACAGGGGGTTTCCATGAGCAGTTCTTC
v_gene: TRBV18
abundance: -
j_gene: TRBJ2-1
d_gene: TRBD1

CDR3aa: CASSLASRTFSGNTIYF
CDR3nt: TGTGCCAGCAGCTTAGCGTCTCGGACATTCTCTGGAAACACCATATATTTT
v_gene: TRBV7-2
abundance: few
j_gene: TRBJ1-3
d_gene: -

CDR3aa: CASSLFGGRNTGELFF
CDR3nt: TGTGCCAGCAGCCTATTCGGGGGTCGGAACACCGGGGAGCTGTTTTTT
v_gene: TRBV7-8
abundance: -
j_gene: TRBJ2-2
d_gene: -

CDR3aa: CASSPLLGGRVQAFF
CDR3nt: TGTGCCAGCAGTCCCTTATTGGGGGGGAGGGTCCAAGCTTTCTTT
v_gene: TRBV27
abundance: -
j_gene: TRBJ1-1
d_gene: -

CDR3aa: CASSLLTGIMDINEQFF
CDR3nt: TGTGCCAGCTCCCTGTTAACGGGGATAATGGATATCAATGAGCAGTTCTTC
v_gene: TRBV18
abundance: -
j_gene: TRBJ2-1
d_gene: -